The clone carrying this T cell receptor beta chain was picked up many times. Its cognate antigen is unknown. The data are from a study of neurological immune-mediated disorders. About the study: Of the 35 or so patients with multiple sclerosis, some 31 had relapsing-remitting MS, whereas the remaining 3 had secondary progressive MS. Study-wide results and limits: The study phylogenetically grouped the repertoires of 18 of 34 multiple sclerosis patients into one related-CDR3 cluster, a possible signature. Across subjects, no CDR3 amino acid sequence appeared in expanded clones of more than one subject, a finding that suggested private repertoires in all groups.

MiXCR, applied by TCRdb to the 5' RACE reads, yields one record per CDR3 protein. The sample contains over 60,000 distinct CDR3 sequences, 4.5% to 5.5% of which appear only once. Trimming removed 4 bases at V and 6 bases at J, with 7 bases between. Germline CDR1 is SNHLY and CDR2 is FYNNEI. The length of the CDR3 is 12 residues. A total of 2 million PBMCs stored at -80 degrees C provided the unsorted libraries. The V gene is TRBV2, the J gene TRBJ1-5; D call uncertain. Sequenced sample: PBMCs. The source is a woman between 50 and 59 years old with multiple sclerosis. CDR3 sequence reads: CASSGSRQPQHF. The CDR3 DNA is TGTGCCAGCAGTGGAAGTCGTCAGCCCCAGCATTTT.